This T cell receptor beta chain was sequenced during a study of shared clonotypes between healthy human individuals (dated by TCRdb to the early 2020s). General notes on the study: A few men and two women, aged 18 to 49 years, made up the cohort. To estimate repertoire size and how much clonotypes are shared between individuals, the study performed deep sequencing of blood TCR repertoires from about five healthy adults. Libraries were prepared and TCR repertoires were sequenced by different laboratories using diverse techniques, in order to increase sequencing depth and limit assay-specific biases. Leukapheresis yielded between about 0.94 and 8.9 billion PBMCs per donor. Beyond this particular receptor, the publication reports: Sampling was limited to blood, and TCR repertoires in tissue likely differ from TCR repertoires in blood. Pairwise subsampling indicated that sequencing depth was expected to affect the degree of clonotype sharing among donors. Because the study included a small number of donors, the genetic and exposure-history diversity represented was limited.

This clone was picked up many times. Its antigen is still unknown. The record has no base qualities; no much larger clone is one base away. The donors were healthy, HIV-negative adults who had no recently reported acute infections or vaccinations. Only Caucasian adults living in Nashville, Tennessee, USA were represented among the donors. For unsorted samples, some 90 million PBMCs were counted and genomic DNA was extracted with the QIAamp DNA Blood Mini kit. Blood was collected by leukapheresis, and PBMCs were isolated by Ficoll-Histopaque density gradient centrifugation and then cryopreserved in liquid nitrogen vapor phase. TCR CDR3 regions were amplified from genomic DNA by multiplex PCR using the deep immunoSEQ assay. For each cell subset, the extracted genomic DNA was distributed evenly across all wells of several immunoSEQ 96-well plates, and each plate served as one replicate. For unsorted PBMC, around 330 ng genomic DNA, equal to 32,000 or so T cell genomes, was loaded into each replicate PCR. Genomic DNA from unsorted PBMC was sequenced over ten immunoSEQ deep assay plates. The purified libraries were quantified using a Qubit 3.0 fluorometer, sized with a Bioanalyzer 2100, and then quantified again using the KAPA Library Quantification kit. Each immunoSEQ 96-well plate was sequenced on its own single-read 150-cycle Illumina NextSeq 550 flow cell. For the original study's pipeline: Because the immunoSEQ output held only junctional sequences and lacked quality scores, the filtering could not match the filtering applied to full-length reads. To assign V/J genes and CDR3, sequences were annotated using PyIR, a Python wrapper for IgBLAST v1.9, with IMGT germline references. Reads were removed for weak V/J assignments (E-value above 1e-6), missing CDR3, stop codons, out-of-frame junctions, or ambiguous translated residues. A V3J clonotype was defined by an identical inferred V gene, J gene, and CDR3 amino acid sequence. The percentage overlap between two repertoires was calculated by dividing the number of shared unique clonotypes by the size of the smaller repertoire. Richness of each repertoire was evaluated using RTK rarefaction, the Chao1 estimator, and Recon v2.1 estimates of unobserved clonotypes. TCRdb's version of the immuneACCESS table is confined to in-frame rearrangements and falls short of the full clone set. An unresolved V gene accounts for under half of the shortfall where checked; the remainder is of unknown origin. The V and J calls and clone size come from that table; D and trimming were worked out from the DNA. The sample table holds roughly 96,000 clones, of which around half were seen once. Of the sample, about 16% falls within the top ten clones.

The germline V end is reduced by 3 bases and the J end by 7 bases; junction bases left unmatched: 7. Measured from the cysteine to the phenylalanine, the CDR3 is 13 residues long. The retained sequence is limited to the CDR3, 39 bases, with the frame set at the first base. CDR1 and CDR2 are read off the germline V gene as SGHTS and YDEGEE. The chain is assembled from TRBV5-8 and TRBJ2-7, with 7 bases in between that match TRBD1. The sequenced material came from PBMCs. This sequence was found in a woman aged 40 to 55 in good health. Some clones in this sample may be carry-over from other donors' samples. The CDR3 amino acid sequence is: CASSSYRGSEQYF. At the DNA level, the sequence is TGTGCCAGCAGCTCCTACAGGGGTTCGGAGCAGTACTTC. With all but the CDR3 taken from the reference TRBV5-8 and TRBJ2-7 genes, the full variable domain is: EAGVTQSPTHLIKTRGQQATLRCSPISGHTSVYWYQQALGLGLQFLLWYDEGEERNRGNFPPRFSGRQFPNYSSELNVNALELEDSALYLCASSSYRGSEQYFGPGTRLTVT.